What follows are 16 T cell receptor beta chains derived from one specimen sequenced in a study of vaccination and CD4 T cells after COVID-19. Treatment described: roughly 11-day PBMC culture with coronavirus spike peptide pools or control peptides (ViraFEST assay). The unexposed donor's CD4+ T cells were collected before the COVID-19 pandemic (2011-2018). Antigen specificity for these receptors is unknown. Sequenced with the Oncomine TCR Beta short-read assay was DNA taken from cultured CD4+ T cells. TCRdb independently ran MiXCR on the PCR reads; one entry per CDR3 protein. The table lists thousands of distinct CDR3 sequences, 35% to 55% of them singletons, with roughly 20% in the top ten. Sequenced sample: CD4+ T cells from blood, cultured in vitro. The receptors stem from a human donor in good health.

J is TRBJ2-1 and V is TRBV7-6; D is uncertain. The ends were cut back, 1 base at V and 7 bases at J, with 8 bases in the middle. Per the germline V gene, CDR1 is SGHVS and CDR2 is FNYEAQ. This CDR3 is built from 13 residues. CDR3 DNA: TGTGCCAGCAGCTTAGTGCCAATTAATGAGCAGTTCTTC. Its translation: CASSLVPINEQFF.

V and J are TRBV2 and TRBJ2-7; 15 nucleotides line up with TRBD2. Germline V gene lookup returns CDR1 SNHLY and CDR2 FYNNEI. The CDR3 has 15 residues. The trim removed 5 bases at V and 5 bases at J, leaving 4 bases unmatched. The CDR3 reads CASSPRTSGRDEQYF. CDR3 nucleotides: TGTGCCAGCAGTCCCCGGACTAGCGGGAGGGACGAGCAGTACTTC.

V usage is TRBV10-1 and J usage is TRBJ1-1; no clear D. Trimming removed 4 bases from V and 5 bases from J, with 11 bases in between. Germline V CDR1 and CDR2: WNHNN, SYGVQD (reference sequence). This CDR3 contains 13 residues. CDR3 DNA sequence: TGCGCCAGCAGTGTTTCTCTGGGGACTGAAGCTTTCTTT. Its translation: CASSVSLGTEAFF.

The DNA for the CDR3 is TGTGCCAGCAGTCCGGACAGGGAGGGTCAGCCCCAGCATTTT. This encodes CASSPDREGQPQHF. The V gene is TRBV12-3 or TRBV12-4, the J gene TRBJ1-5; 8 nucleotides match TRBD1. CDR3 length: 14 residues. V was clipped by 5 bases and J by 6 bases; unmatched bases: 6.

This clonotype was picked up a small number of times. J is TRBJ1-5 and V is TRBV19; D is unresolved. Germline CDR1 LNHDA, CDR2 SQIVND (reference sequence). Trimming removed 4 bases from V and 6 bases from J, with 19 bases in between. The CDR3 totals 16 residues. This CDR3 reads CASSTTLGIHGQPQHF. CDR3 nucleotides: TGTGCCAGTAGTACAACTCTTGGGATTCACGGTCAGCCCCAGCATTTT.

The chain uses TRBV7-7 and TRBJ2-5, with 11 bases aligning to TRBD1. J lost 6 bases, V lost 5 bases, and 17 bases had no gene match. Germline V gives CDR1 SSHAT, CDR2 FNYEAQ (reference sequence). The CDR3 runs to 18 residues. The CDR3 DNA reads TGTGCCAGCAGCATAACTGTCGGCGGGACAGGGGGTAGTCAGACCCAGTACTTC. It is translated as CASSITVGGTGGSQTQYF.

This clonotype was observed a handful of times. This chain connects TRBV6-1 to TRBJ1-1; D is ambiguous. V lost 7 bases and J 1 base, leaving 13 bases between the germline ends. The CDR3 has 14 residues. CDR1 and CDR2 (germline): MNHNS, SASEGT. CDR3 nucleotide sequence: TGTGCCAGCACTCGGAAGGAGGGGAACACTGAAGCTTTCTTT. Translating gives CASTRKEGNTEAFF.

The chain links TRBV5-1 to TRBJ1-2, with 8 bases matching TRBD1. The V segment lost 4 bases and the J segment 7 bases; nucleotides outside the gene matches: 6. In germline, CDR1 is SGHRS, CDR2 YFSETQ. CDR3 length: 13 residues. In nucleotides, the CDR3 is TGCGCCAGCAGCCAAGGACAGGGTATTGGCTACACCTTC. Its translation: CASSQGQGIGYTF.

The rearrangement uses TRBV27 and TRBJ1-2; D is unresolved. The CDR3 runs to 16 residues. Trimming stripped 6 bases from V and 4 bases from J, with 21 bases between. Germline V CDR1 and CDR2: MNHEY, SMNVEV (reference sequence). Written as DNA, the CDR3 is TGTGCCAGCAGAAACTTCGGTGAGGTAGGATCCTATGGCTACACCTTC. Protein: CASRNFGEVGSYGYTF.

V is TRBV5-1 and J is TRBJ2-7; 10 nucleotides align to TRBD1. This CDR3 has 14 amino acids. Germline V lookup: CDR1 SGHRS, CDR2 YFSETQ. V dropped 4 bases and J dropped 3; count of bases not matched to a gene: 4. The CDR3 nucleotides are TGCGCCAGCAGCGTCGGGACAGGGGACTACGAGCAGTACTTC. It yields the protein CASSVGTGDYEQYF.

The chain recombines TRBV5-1 with TRBJ1-2; 7 nucleotides align to TRBD1. The CDR3 contains 15 residues. V lost 3 bases to trimming and J lost 6 bases; unmatched junction nucleotides: 11. The germline V gene encodes CDR1 SGHRS and CDR2 YFSETQ. CDR3 in amino acids: CASSSIPGTVHGYTF. The CDR3 DNA is TGCGCCAGCAGCTCAATCCCCGGGACAGTACATGGCTACACCTTC.

The chain has TRBV4-1 and TRBJ2-5; TRBD2 matches at 7 bases. CDR3 length: 17 amino acids. Germline V gene sequence: CDR1 MGHRA, CDR2 YSYEKL. Trimming took 0 bases from V and 0 from J; bases not matched to a gene: 7. The CDR3 region is CASSQDSKRGYQETQYF. The CDR3 DNA reads TGCGCCAGCAGCCAAGATAGTAAGCGGGGATACCAAGAGACCCAGTACTTC.

The V gene is TRBV12-3 or TRBV12-4, the J gene TRBJ2-7; tentative D call: TRBD2 (7 bases). The V gene lost 1 base and the J gene lost 3 bases, with 10 bases spanning the gap. CDR3 length equals 14 residues. In DNA, the CDR3 is TGTGCCAGCAGTTTAGGGCGGGGGCTCTACGAGCAGTACTTC. Translated, it gives CASSLGRGLYEQYF.

This rearrangement joins TRBV27 to TRBJ1-2, with TRBD1 identical over 8 bases. This CDR3 has 17 residues. Germline values: CDR1 MNHEY, CDR2 SMNVEV (reference sequence). V gave up 2 bases and J gave up 6 bases; unmatched junction bases: 14. As DNA, the CDR3 is TGTGCCAGCAGTTTACTGGGATTGACAGGGGCTGATGATGGCTACACCTTC. The encoded protein is CASSLLGLTGADDGYTF.

This clonotype was seen only a few times. The chain uses TRBV14 and TRBJ1-2, with D possibly TRBD1 on 6 matching bases. CDR1 SGHDN and CDR2 FVKESK come from the germline V gene. Trimming left V 0 bases short and J 0 bases short, with 14 bases between. The CDR3 is made up of 17 amino acids. The CDR3 nucleotides read TGTGCCAGCAGCCAAGAGCGGGGGGCCTCAGCTAACTATGGCTACACCTTC. This translates into CASSQERGASANYGYTF.

The chain employs TRBV5-1 and TRBJ1-5, with 7 bases that match TRBD1. J lost 7 bases, V lost 1 base, and 5 bases had no gene match. The CDR3 is 14 amino acids. CDR1 and CDR2 from the germline V gene are SGHRS and YFSETQ. The DNA of the CDR3 is TGCGCCAGCAGCTTGCAGGGGGAAGGACAGCCCCAGCATTTT. Its translation: CASSLQGEGQPQHF. The whole variable domain, filled in from reference TRBV5-1 and TRBJ1-5, reads KAGVTQTPRYLIKTRGQQVTLSCSPISGHRSVSWYQQTPGQGLQFLFEYFSETQRNKGNFPGRFSGRQFSNSRSEMNVSTLELGDSALYLCASSLQGEGQPQHFGDGTRLSIL.